Below, one TCR beta chain is given with its context. The antigen is unknown. The sample comes from a study of cytomegalovirus exposure and HLA in healthy donors. Study-wide findings and caveats: The listing of 150 or so TCR beta chains classed them as cytomegalovirus-associated.

The V gene's germline CDR1 is SNHLY and CDR2 FYNNEI. The length of the CDR3 is 15 residues. Trimming pared 5 bases from V and 0 bases from J, leaving 10 bases between. The protocol was immunoSEQ multiplex PCR, while the TCRdb copy is restricted to in-frame clones and leaves out a portion. The data show about 220,000 clones, approximately 90% seen once. The sequenced material came from PBMCs. The clonotype originates from a woman aged 18-29 years in good health and CMV-seronegative. V and J are TRBV2 and TRBJ1-4, with D perhaps TRBD1 (5 bases). CDR3 DNA: TGTGCCAGCAGTCCGGACACTGCAACTAATGAAAAACTGTTTTTT. The encoded protein is CASSPDTATNEKLFF.